The source of this T cell receptor beta chain is a study of cytomegalovirus exposure and HLA in healthy donors. Findings and limits, study-wide: In vitro assays verified that a few CMV-associated chains recognized CMV antigens specifically.

With respect to this clone: What it recognizes is unknown.

Repertoires were generated with immunoSEQ multiplex PCR, while TCRdb's copy carries only in-frame clones and drops some. The sample includes 150,000 to 200,000 clones, about 81% of them seen just once. From germline, CDR1 is SGHRS and CDR2 YFSETQ. The CDR3 covers 13 residues. V lost 7 bases and J 5 bases, leaving 15 bases between the germline ends. The sample taken for sequencing was PBMCs. The TCR originated in a woman between 25 and 40 years old in good health and CMV-seronegative. The chain couples TRBV5-1 to TRBJ2-5; D perhaps matches TRBD1 (6 bases). In DNA, the CDR3 is TGCGCCAGCCAGAACAGGGTAACCGAGACCCAGTACTTC. This encodes CASQNRVTETQYF.